This TCR beta chain was profiled in a study of cytomegalovirus exposure and HLA in healthy donors. The PCR contained 60 Vbeta and 13 Jbeta primers. Generated by immunoSEQ multiplex PCR, the TCRdb table keeps only in-frame clones and is missing some. Counted here are some 150,000 clones, 80% occurring once; the ten biggest clones make up over 5%. The ends were cut back, 3 bases at V and 3 bases at J, with 7 bases in the middle. The V gene's germline CDR1 is MNHEY and CDR2 SMNVEV (reference sequence). The CDR3 runs to 13 residues. The clonotype originates from a woman in her thirties or forties in good health and CMV-seropositive. The rearrangement joins TRBV27 to TRBJ2-3; perhaps TRBD2 as D (5 bases). Sequenced sample: PBMCs. The CDR3 spells CASSLRVTDTQYF. In DNA form, the CDR3 reads TGTGCCAGCAGTTTGAGGGTTACAGATACGCAGTATTTT.